Detailed here is one TCR beta chain. The CDR3 is made up of 11 amino acids. V lost 5 bases and J lost 4, with 4 bases in between. Per germline, CDR1 MNHEY and CDR2 SMNVEV (reference sequence). These data originate in a study of OX40 agonist ivuxolimab in advanced cancers. The method was immunoSEQ multiplex PCR; TCRdb's version includes in-frame clones alone and lacks a portion of them. The repertoire consists of about 41,000 clones, with about 89% occurring once and the leading ten covering about 3.6%. This material consisted of CD4+ or CD8+ T cells sorted from blood, taken in a trial of the OX40 agonist ivuxolimab. The receptor comes from an adult with an advanced solid tumor such as melanoma, head and neck, liver or kidney cancer. V usage is TRBV27 and J usage is TRBJ2-3; D is unclear. This CDR3 reads CASSTSDTQYF. In DNA form, the CDR3 reads TGTGCCAGCAGTACATCAGATACGCAGTATTTT.